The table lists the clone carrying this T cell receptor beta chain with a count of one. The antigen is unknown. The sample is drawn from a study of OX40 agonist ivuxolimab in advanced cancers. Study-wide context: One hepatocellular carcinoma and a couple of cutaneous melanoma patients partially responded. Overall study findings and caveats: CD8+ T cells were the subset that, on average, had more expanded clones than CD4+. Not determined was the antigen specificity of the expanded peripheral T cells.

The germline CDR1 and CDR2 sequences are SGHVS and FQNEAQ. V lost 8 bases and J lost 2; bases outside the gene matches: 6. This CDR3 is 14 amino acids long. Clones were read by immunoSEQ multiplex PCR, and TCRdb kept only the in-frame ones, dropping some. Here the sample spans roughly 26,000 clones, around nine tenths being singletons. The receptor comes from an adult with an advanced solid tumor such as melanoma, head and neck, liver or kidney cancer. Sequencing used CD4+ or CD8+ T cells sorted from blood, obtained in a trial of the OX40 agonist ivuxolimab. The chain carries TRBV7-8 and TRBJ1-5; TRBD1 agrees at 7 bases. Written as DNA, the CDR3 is TGTGCCAGCCGACTAGGGACAGGCAATCAGCCCCAGCATTTT. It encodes CASRLGTGNQPQHF.